This TCR beta chain emerged from a study of cytomegalovirus exposure and HLA in healthy donors. With 60 Vbeta and 13 Jbeta primers, the PCR was carried out. Here immunoSEQ multiplex PCR was the method, and the copy in TCRdb shows in-frame clones only, minus some. The sample includes about 100,000 clones. Study-level findings and limits: HLA alleles were associated with around 17,000 TCR beta sequences in a later analysis at 0.05 false discovery rate.

As for the donors, each was a healthy bone marrow donor. Note on this clone: What it recognizes is unknown.

CDR1 is SGHAT and CDR2 is FQNNGV in the germline V gene. This CDR3 is 14 amino acids long. V lost 2 bases and J lost 4, with 12 bases in between. The rearrangement uses TRBV11-2 and TRBJ2-7; weak D call: TRBD1 (5 bases). The specimen sequenced was PBMCs. The sequence came from a girl between 10 and 17 years old in good health and CMV-seropositive. The CDR3 reads CASSLIGRAYEQYF. In DNA, the CDR3 is TGTGCCAGCAGCTTAATTGGCAGGGCTTACGAGCAGTACTTC.